The T cell receptor (beta chain) under discussion was sequenced for a study of CXCR3-negative and CXCR3-positive naive CD8 T cells. Study-wide background: Across all libraries, TRB reads numbered approximately 150 million, with about 1.5 +/- 0.3 million in each library. Notes on the study in general: Fresh PBMCs served for most assays, and CXCR3 expression fell partially after cryopreservation. Similarly elevated diversity marked both naive subsets, with memory CD8+ cells showing far lower diversity.

The TRB libraries of cDNA were built by UMI-labeled 5' RACE. From its re-call of the 5' RACE reads, TCRdb lists each CDR3 protein once, without DNA. The sample data list fewer than 55,000 distinct CDR3 sequences. As regards this clonotype: The antigen is not known.

The CDR3 loop spans 15 amino acids. The germline CDR1 and CDR2 sequences are MGHRA and YSYEKL. CD45RO-CCR7+CD27+CD95- was the phenotype of naive CD8+ T cells. This receptor was obtained from a human donor in good health. Some clones in this sample may be carry-over from other donors' samples. Sequencing input: naive CXCR3- CD8+ T cells from blood. The subset here: CD45RO-CCR7+CD27+CD95- naive CD8+ T cells lacking CXCR3 (TNR3-). The gene calls are TRBV4-1 and TRBJ2-5. The chain's CDR3 is CASSPTRGEQETQYF.